This T cell receptor beta chain originates from a study of cytomegalovirus exposure and HLA in healthy donors. The germline gives CDR1 SQVTM, CDR2 ANQGSEA. The CDR3 length is 16 residues. The V and J ends lost 5 bases and 0 bases, in that order; junction bases with no gene match: 5. PCR employed 60 Vbeta and 13 Jbeta primers. TCRdb's copy holds only in-frame clones and misses some; the assay was immunoSEQ multiplex PCR. Of about 110,000 clones listed, 81% were seen once; the top ten hold approximately 2.1%. Sequenced input: PBMCs. The TCR originated in a man aged 30 to 45 in good health and CMV-seronegative. V usage is TRBV29-1 and J usage is TRBJ2-6; 9 bases match TRBD1. CDR3 protein: CSVRGQGISGANVLTF. DNA of the CDR3: TGCAGCGTTAGAGGACAGGGGATCTCTGGGGCCAACGTCCTGACTTTC. The whole variable domain, remainder taken from reference TRBV29-1 and TRBJ2-6, is SAVISQKPSRDICQRGTSLTIQCQVDSQVTMMFWYRQQPGQSLTLIATANQGSEATYESGFVIDKFPISRPNLTFSTLTVSNMSPEDSSIYLCSVRGQGISGANVLTFGAGSRLTVL.